Below, 29 T cell receptor beta chains from the same sample are listed, as sequenced in a study of blood T cell repertoires in COVID-19. This table comes from immunoSEQ multiplex PCR, and its TCRdb copy is limited to in-frame clones, with some not included. The repertoire has some 21,000 clones, approximately 81% of them found once; the top ten carry 30% to 40%. The sequenced sample was peripheral blood. The receptors were gathered from a human donor with active COVID-19. The donor label of this sample is uncertain.

This rearrangement joins TRBV7-9 to TRBJ1-1, with a tentative D call TRBD1 (5 bases). V lost 1 base to trimming and J lost 7 bases, with 19 bases between them. CDR1 is SEHNR and CDR2 is FQNEAQ in the germline V gene (reference sequence). This CDR3 has 16 residues. In DNA, the CDR3 is TGTGCCAGCAGCTTAGTCCCCTCATTTGGGGGGGATGAAGCTTTCTTT. Encoded protein: CASSLVPSFGGDEAFF. Full variable domain (outside the CDR3, taken from reference TRBV7-9 and TRBJ1-1): DTGVSQNPRHKITKRGQNVTFRCDPISEHNRLYWYRQTLGQGPEFLTYFQNEAQLEKSRLLSDRFSAERPKGSFSTLEIQRTEQGDSAMYLCASSLVPSFGGDEAFFGQGTRLTVV.

The sample holds a few counts of this clone. CDR3 loop: CASIRGPEDEQYF. DNA for the CDR3: TGTGCCAGCATAAGAGGGCCTGAGGACGAGCAGTACTTC. The genes are TRBV7-9 and TRBJ2-7, with D perhaps matching TRBD2 (5 bases). V lost 7 bases and J lost 5, with 15 bases in between. The CDR3 is 13 amino acids. Germline CDR1 SEHNR, CDR2 FQNEAQ (reference sequence).

The chain carries TRBV5-4 and TRBJ1-2, with D possibly TRBD1 on 5 matching bases. The CDR3 consists of 13 residues. V dropped 0 bases and J dropped 7 bases, with 10 bases sitting between them. Per germline, CDR1 SGHNT and CDR2 YYREEE (reference sequence). CDR3 DNA sequence: TGTGCCAGCAGCTTGGGCCAGGGTAGTGGCTACACCTTC. This sequence encodes CASSLGQGSGYTF.

The J gene is TRBJ2-2, the V gene TRBV11-3; perhaps TRBD1 as D (6 bases). V dropped 6 bases and J dropped 6 bases, with 17 bases sitting between them. Germline V gives CDR1 SGHNT, CDR2 YENEEA. The CDR3 loop spans 15 amino acids. CDR3 protein: CASRTSSGDSGELFF. The CDR3 bases are TGTGCCAGCAGGACAAGTTCAGGGGATTCCGGGGAGCTGTTTTTT.

The V call is TRBV19, the J call TRBJ2-5, with 9 bases lining up with TRBD2. CDR3 length: 16 residues. Looked up from germline, CDR1 is LNHDA and CDR2 is SQIVND (reference sequence). V lost 5 bases and J lost 4; bases outside the gene matches: 11. CDR3 protein: CASSPRVAGEGETQYF. In DNA form, the CDR3 reads TGTGCCAGTAGTCCCAGGGTAGCGGGAGAGGGAGAGACCCAGTACTTC.

This rearrangement joins TRBV4-1 to TRBJ2-1, with TRBD1 matching over 9 bases. This CDR3 has 14 residues. Germline V lookup: CDR1 MGHRA, CDR2 YSYEKL. The J segment lost 14 bases and the V segment lost 0 bases, leaving 8 bases of the junction unmatched. CDR3 region: CASSQDGTGFLKFF. CDR3 nucleotides: TGCGCCAGCAGCCAAGATGGGACAGGGTTTTTGAAGTTCTTC.

This clone is a singleton in its sample. The chain has TRBV2 and TRBJ2-7, with TRBD1 identical over 9 bases. From germline, CDR1 is SNHLY and CDR2 FYNNEI. This CDR3 region has 14 residues. The trim removed 4 bases at V and 2 bases at J, leaving 3 bases unmatched. The CDR3 nucleotides read TGTGCCAGCAGTGTAGGGACAGGGCCCTACGAGCAGTACTTC. Its protein is CASSVGTGPYEQYF.

This clone counts as medium-sized. V gene TRBV7-6 combines with J gene TRBJ2-7, with 7 bases identical to TRBD2. The V gene's germline CDR1 is SGHVS and CDR2 FNYEAQ. V trimming: 4 bases; J trimming: 5 bases; junction bases outside the gene matches: 5. The CDR3 is 13 amino acids. This chain's CDR3 is CASSSMSGDEQYF. In nucleotides, the CDR3 is TGTGCCAGCAGCTCGATGAGCGGGGACGAGCAGTACTTC.

The chain joins TRBV4-2 to TRBJ2-3; D is unresolved. V lost 0 bases and J lost 2, with 12 bases in between. Germline CDR1 LGHNA, CDR2 YNFKEQ. This CDR3 spans 16 amino acids. DNA for the CDR3: TGTGCCAGCAGCCAAGATTGGCAGAAGTACACAGATACGCAGTATTTT. Its translation: CASSQDWQKYTDTQYF.

CDR3 in DNA: TGTGCCAGCTCGATCAGACAGGGCAGTAATGAGCAGTTCTTC. Protein sequence: CASSIRQGSNEQFF. The chain links TRBV18 to TRBJ2-1; 7 nucleotides match TRBD1. V lost 6 bases and J lost 7; bases outside the gene matches: 9. The germline CDR1 and CDR2 sequences are KGHSH and LQKENI. The CDR3 is 14 amino acids.

This chain links TRBV5-1 with TRBJ1-2; TRBD1 matches at 7 bases. V was clipped by 0 bases and J by 5 bases; unmatched bases: 4. The CDR3 has 14 amino acids. Germline V gives CDR1 SGHRS, CDR2 YFSETQ. The CDR3 DNA sequence: TGCGCCAGCAGCTTGGCCGGACAGGAATATGGCTACACCTTC. Amino acid sequence: CASSLAGQEYGYTF.

The chain has TRBV19 and TRBJ2-5; 11 bases are shared with TRBD2. Germline trimming cut 3 bases from V and 1 base from J; bases unmatched to any gene: 7. The CDR3 consists of 17 residues. The germline V gene encodes CDR1 LNHDA and CDR2 SQIVND (reference sequence). For the CDR3, the DNA is TGTGCCAGTAGTATCGGGCCTAGCGGGAGGTTCCAAGAGACCCAGTACTTC. This gives the protein CASSIGPSGRFQETQYF.

The CDR3 spells CASSLSFWTSGRDPGDQYF. The CDR3 DNA sequence: TGTGCCAGCAGCCTGTCGTTTTGGACTAGCGGGAGGGATCCGGGCGACCAGTACTTC. The V call is TRBV13, the J call TRBJ2-5, with 15 bases fitting TRBD2. The CDR3 loop spans 19 amino acids. V lost 5 bases to trimming and J lost 10 bases; unmatched junction nucleotides: 20. Per germline, CDR1 PRHDT and CDR2 FYEKMQ (reference sequence).

This rearrangement joins TRBV6-5 to TRBJ1-1, with 9 bases identical to TRBD1. Germline V gene lookup returns CDR1 MNHEY and CDR2 SVGAGI. The J segment lost 6 bases and the V segment lost 5 bases, leaving 4 bases of the junction unmatched. The CDR3 covers 13 residues. CDR3 protein: CASSNRDRAEAFF. In DNA form, the CDR3 reads TGTGCCAGCAGTAACAGGGACAGGGCTGAAGCTTTCTTT.

The table lists this clone with a few counts. This chain links TRBV27 with TRBJ2-5, with TRBD1 matching over 7 bases. V lost 1 base and J lost 4; bases outside the gene matches: 9. Germline loops: CDR1 MNHEY, CDR2 SMNVEV (reference sequence). This CDR3 comprises 16 residues. CDR3 amino acids: CASSLLGDRVRETQYF. Here the CDR3 DNA reads TGTGCCAGCAGTTTATTGGGAGACAGGGTGCGAGAGACCCAGTACTTC.

V usage is TRBV7-8 and J usage is TRBJ2-7, with 10 bases lining up with TRBD1. The ends lost 5 bases at V and 4 bases at J; junction bases unmatched: 14. The CDR3 spans 17 residues. From germline, CDR1 is SGHVS and CDR2 FQNEAQ. In DNA, the CDR3 is TGTGCCAGCAGCAACCGACAGGGGGCACGGCACGGGTACGAGCAGTACTTC. Translated: CASSNRQGARHGYEQYF.

The chain has TRBV28 and TRBJ2-5, with TRBD1 matching 8 bases. Germline V lookup: CDR1 MDHEN, CDR2 SYDVKM. J lost 5 bases, V lost 1 base, and 0 bases had no gene match. The CDR3 extends over 13 amino acids. The CDR3 region has the DNA TGTGCCAGCAGTTTATACAGGGGGGAGACCCAGTACTTC. The encoded protein is CASSLYRGETQYF.

The chain links TRBV9 to TRBJ2-7; D is ambiguous. CDR3 length equals 15 residues. V shed 0 bases and J shed 2 bases, with 12 bases lying between them. Germline V gives CDR1 SGDLS, CDR2 YYNGEE. The CDR3 DNA follows: TGTGCCAGCAGCGTAGATCATACATTAACCTACGAGCAGTACTTC. Translating gives CASSVDHTLTYEQYF.

The CDR3 sequence: CSVAPMSGETQYF. The CDR3 coding sequence is TGCAGCGTTGCCCCAATGAGCGGAGAGACCCAGTACTTC. This rearrangement joins TRBV29-1 to TRBJ2-5; a weak D match, TRBD2 (5 bases). V was clipped by 4 bases and J by 4 bases, with 13 bases between them. This CDR3 comprises 13 residues. CDR1 SQVTM and CDR2 ANQGSEA come from the germline V gene. Full variable domain (missing parts from reference TRBV29-1 and TRBJ2-5): SAVISQKPSRDICQRGTSLTIQCQVDSQVTMMFWYRQQPGQSLTLIATANQGSEATYESGFVIDKFPISRPNLTFSTLTVSNMSPEDSSIYLCSVAPMSGETQYFGPGTRLLVL.

V is TRBV7-2 and J is TRBJ2-5; D not resolved. CDR1 is SGHTA and CDR2 is FQGNSA in the germline V gene. With 3 bases removed from V and 5 bases from J, the gap between germline ends came to 10 bases. This CDR3 is built from 13 residues. The CDR3 loop reads CASSFLRVETQYF. The CDR3 nucleotides read TGTGCCAGCAGCTTCCTTCGGGTGGAGACCCAGTACTTC.

This clone is labeled medium-sized. This chain connects TRBV7-3 to TRBJ2-2; TRBD1 matches at 7 bases. The CDR3 is made up of 14 amino acids. The V gene end was trimmed by 6 bases and the J gene end by 6 bases; junction bases not matched to a gene: 7. CDR1 and CDR2 from the germline V gene are SGHTA and FQGTGA. CDR3 in amino acids: CASSSPGTAGELFF. In DNA form, the CDR3 reads TGTGCCAGCAGTTCGCCCGGGACAGCCGGGGAGCTGTTTTTT.

The rearrangement joins TRBV6-2 or TRBV6-3 to TRBJ2-1; 8 nucleotides agree with TRBD1. The J segment lost 9 bases and the V segment lost 2 bases, leaving 9 bases of the junction unmatched. This CDR3 is 15 amino acids long. Germline-derived CDR1 and CDR2 are MNHEY and SVGEGT. The CDR3, as DNA: TGTGCCAGCAGTTACCTTGGACAGGGCGTTAGTGAGCAGTTCTTC. It encodes CASSYLGQGVSEQFF.

The chain couples TRBV6-2 or TRBV6-3 to TRBJ2-7; 10 bases fit TRBD1. The CDR3 extends over 15 amino acids. Germline V gene sequence: CDR1 MNHEY, CDR2 SVGEGT. With 3 bases clipped from V and 1 base from J, the junction kept 3 bases outside the gene matches. The CDR3 reads CASSYQGQGSYEQYF. The CDR3 DNA reads as TGTGCCAGCAGTTATCAGGGACAGGGGTCCTACGAGCAGTACTTC.

This sequence joins TRBV12-3 or TRBV12-4 and TRBJ2-7; TRBD1 aligns across 7 bases. This CDR3 is built from 13 residues. Trimming at V came to 6 bases and at J to 3 bases, leaving 5 bases not matched to a gene. CDR3 protein: CASRRQGRYEQYF. The CDR3 DNA reads as TGTGCCAGCAGGAGACAGGGTCGCTACGAGCAGTACTTC.

This clone came up once. CDR3 region: CASSPRQGGQETQYF. CDR3 nucleotides: TGTGCCAGCTCACCGAGACAGGGGGGCCAAGAGACCCAGTACTTC. The rearrangement joins TRBV18 to TRBJ2-5; 9 bases match TRBD1. The length of the CDR3 is 15 residues. Germline-derived CDR1 and CDR2 are KGHSH and LQKENI. The V segment lost 3 bases and the J segment 1 base; nucleotides outside the gene matches: 3.

The rearrangement uses TRBV21-1 and TRBJ2-3; the table's D call, TRBD2, has no DNA check behind it. TRBV21-1 is recorded as a pseudogene. The CDR3 sequence is 15 residues long. The CDR3 region has the DNA TGTGCCAGCAGCATCCCTCGGGGGTTTACAGATACGCAGTATTTT. Its translation: CASSIPRGFTDTQYF.

As for this clone: An end of the junction does not agree with germline; a read error may underlie this. The chain is built from TRBV6-1 and TRBJ2-3; D might be TRBD2 (6 bases). Germline CDR1 and CDR2: MNHNS and SASEGT. The CDR3 covers 12 residues. The CDR3 reads CASSEGGTGVPF. The DNA for the CDR3 is TGTGCCAGCAGTGAAGGAGGAACGGGGGTACCCTTT.

The CDR3 here is CASSPTTGTGGLGNTEAFF. CDR3 sequence (DNA): TGTGCCAGCTCACCGACCACAGGAACAGGGGGCTTAGGGAACACTGAAGCTTTCTTT. The chain joins TRBV18 to TRBJ1-1, with 9 bases fitting TRBD1. The V segment lost 3 bases and the J segment 1 base; nucleotides outside the gene matches: 15. CDR1 is KGHSH and CDR2 is LQKENI in the germline V gene. The CDR3 runs 19 residues.

The chain couples TRBV28 to TRBJ2-1; D possibly corresponds to TRBD2 (6 bases). This CDR3 has 13 amino acids. Germline-derived CDR1 and CDR2 are MDHEN and SYDVKM. V was cut by 6 bases and J by 3 bases, with 9 bases left in between. CDR3: CASRRGGYNEQFF. Written as DNA, the CDR3 is TGTGCCAGCAGGCGGGGCGGCTACAATGAGCAGTTCTTC.